This T cell receptor beta chain was observed in a study of beta chain features in type 1 diabetes. Study-level results: Patients' naive, central memory and Treg TCRB repertoires seemed closer to one another than those of healthy donors. There was a moderate but significant shortening of TCRB CDR3s in all four CD4+ subsets of Type 1 diabetes patients.

Averaging around 120 mL, one heparinised blood draw was given by each donor. Details on this clone: No antigen is known for it.

Every isolated RNA sample was fully reverse transcribed, so sequencing captured expressed TCRB transcripts. The method was immunoSEQ multiplex PCR; TCRdb's version includes in-frame clones alone and lacks a portion of them. The sample carries 550,000 to 850,000 clones, about an eighth recorded once. The sample consisted of naive CD4+ T cells from blood. This clonotype was obtained from a man younger than 35 with type 1 diabetes.

The CDR3 protein is CASSLVFSSYNSPLHF. CDR3 bases: TGTGCCAGCAGCTTAGTGTTCAGCTCCTATAATTCACCCCTCCACTTT. The chain recombines TRBV7-2 with TRBJ1-6; D unclear. The CDR3 consists of 16 residues. The V end lost 1 base, the J end lost 0 bases, and 7 bases lay between the germline ends. Germline V CDR1 and CDR2: SGHTA, FQGNSA.